The 16 T cell receptor beta chains presented below share a single source sample, sequenced in a study of control samples from healthy donors and cancer patients. Sequencing was performed with immunoSEQ multiplex PCR; in TCRdb, only in-frame clones are kept and a portion is missing. There are some 120,000 clones in the sample; roughly 91% occur only once, and about 1.7% lies in the top ten. Sample: PBMCs. Receptors were obtained from a man aged 50 or older with head and neck cancer.

CDR3 residues: CASSQDASTDTQYF. The CDR3 bases are TGCGCCAGCAGCCAAGACGCTAGCACAGATACGCAGTATTTT. The rearrangement joins TRBV4-1 to TRBJ2-3; D remains ambiguous. Trimming pared 0 bases from V and 0 bases from J, leaving 4 bases between. The CDR3 is 14 amino acids. Germline CDR1 is MGHRA and CDR2 is YSYEKL.

V is TRBV5-1 and J is TRBJ2-1; the D gene is possibly TRBD2 (6 bases). V lost 3 bases to trimming and J lost 5 bases, with 18 bases between them. Per the germline V gene, CDR1 is SGHRS and CDR2 is YFSETQ. The CDR3 runs to 16 residues. In DNA form, the CDR3 reads TGCGCCAGCAGCTGGGGGGATGGGACGGGAAACAATGAGCAGTTCTTC. Amino acids: CASSWGDGTGNNEQFF.

This chain joins TRBV5-1 and TRBJ1-1; no clear D gene. The V end lost 0 bases, the J end lost 8 bases, and 8 bases lay between the germline ends. CDR3 length equals 12 residues. Germline V CDR1 and CDR2: SGHRS, YFSETQ. This CDR3 is CASSLVPGEAFF. CDR3 DNA: TGCGCCAGCAGCTTGGTTCCTGGCGAAGCTTTCTTT.

The genes are TRBV6-5 and TRBJ2-5; 7 bases map to TRBD2. The CDR3 is 16 residues long. V lost 0 bases, J lost 4 bases, and 8 bases stayed unmatched. Germline CDR1 is MNHEY and CDR2 is SVGAGI. CDR3: CASSYSIPGGRETQYF. As DNA, the CDR3 is TGTGCCAGCAGTTACTCTATCCCCGGCGGGAGAGAGACCCAGTACTTC.

The rearrangement joins TRBV19 to TRBJ1-1, with a weak D call TRBD1 (5 bases). The CDR3 extends over 11 amino acids. Trimming cost V 7 bases and J 8 bases, with 11 bases left between them. Germline V CDR1 and CDR2: LNHDA, SQIVND (reference sequence). The chain's CDR3 is CASNSNREAFF. The CDR3 DNA reads as TGTGCCAGTAATTCTAACAGGGAAGCTTTCTTT. The variable domain in full, with the rest retrieved from reference TRBV19 and TRBJ1-1, is DGGITQSPKYLFRKEGQNVTLSCEQNLNHDAMYWYRQDPGQGLRLIYYSQIVNDFQKGDIAEGYSVSREKKESFPLTVTSAQKNPTAFYLCASNSNREAFFGQGTRLTVV.

The chain is built from TRBV6-5 and TRBJ1-2; D is perhaps TRBD1 (6 bases). Per the germline V gene, CDR1 is MNHEY and CDR2 is SVGAGI. The ends were cut back, 10 bases at V and 5 bases at J, with 14 bases in the middle. This CDR3 contains 12 residues. As DNA, the CDR3 is TGTGCCACCTCAGAGAGGGGGTATGGCTACACCTTC. Translating it yields CATSERGYGYTF.

V usage is TRBV7-2 and J usage is TRBJ2-7; D might be TRBD2 (5 bases). The germline V gene has CDR1 SGHTA and CDR2 FQGNSA. The CDR3 consists of 17 residues. The V and J ends lost 2 bases and 5 bases respectively, with 22 bases between them. The CDR3 DNA follows: TGTGCCAGCAGCTTAACTCGGGCGGGCCGTGCTCGGAACGAGCAGTACTTC. Translating gives CASSLTRAGRARNEQYF.

The rearrangement joins TRBV29-1 to TRBJ2-1; no clear D. V was shortened by 4 bases and J by 1 base, with 8 bases between the two germline ends. The CDR3 runs to 13 residues. Germline V lookup: CDR1 SQVTM, CDR2 ANQGSEA. The CDR3 region has the DNA TGCAGCGTTGTAGGTGGGTCCTACAATGAGCAGTTCTTC. Residues: CSVVGGSYNEQFF.

The rearrangement uses TRBV11-2 and TRBJ2-5, with 8 bases identical to TRBD2. This CDR3 has 15 residues. After removal of 6 bases from V and 1 base from J, the junction contained 7 bases not matched to a gene. Germline V CDR1 and CDR2: SGHAT, FQNNGV. CDR3 region: CASSFGLALQETQYF. The CDR3 nucleotides are TGTGCCAGCAGTTTCGGACTAGCTCTCCAAGAGACCCAGTACTTC.

The chain uses TRBV2 and TRBJ2-1; 8 bases are shared with TRBD2. The CDR3 runs to 18 residues. With V trimmed by 4 bases and J by 0 bases, 11 bases remained unmatched. Germline V gene lookup returns CDR1 SNHLY and CDR2 FYNNEI. CDR3 amino acids: CASSVSSKAGGSYNEQFF. In DNA form, the CDR3 reads TGTGCCAGCAGTGTTTCCAGTAAGGCGGGGGGCTCCTACAATGAGCAGTTCTTC.

The rearrangement uses TRBV5-4 and TRBJ1-1; 11 bases agree with TRBD1. The CDR3 is 15 amino acids. Trimming took 4 bases from V and 6 from J; bases not matched to a gene: 8. Germline V CDR1 and CDR2: SGHNT, YYREEE (reference sequence). The CDR3 nucleotides are TGTGCCAGCAGCGGACGGGACAGGGGGTCTGCTGAAGCTTTCTTT. Its translation: CASSGRDRGSAEAFF.

V usage is TRBV5-8 and J usage is TRBJ1-4, with D perhaps matching TRBD1 (5 bases). Germline V lookup: CDR1 SGHTS, CDR2 YDEGEE. V shed 5 bases and J shed 10 bases, with 12 bases lying between them. The length of the CDR3 is 12 residues. The CDR3 reads CASRPIGGKLFF. DNA for the CDR3: TGTGCCAGCAGACCTATTGGGGGAAAACTGTTTTTT.

The chain links TRBV3-1 (or the pseudogene TRBV3-2) to TRBJ1-2, with D possibly matching TRBD1 (6 bases). Trimming shortened V by 2 bases and J by 4 bases, and 14 bases separated the two germline ends. There are 15 residues in the CDR3. The germline gives CDR1 LGHDT, CDR2 YNNKEL (reference sequence). The CDR3 nucleotides read TGTGCCAGCAGCCAACTGGGGGCGGGTATCTATGGCTACACCTTC. Translated: CASSQLGAGIYGYTF.

This clone occurred once. This sequence joins TRBV7-2 and TRBJ1-5; the D is unclear. Germline CDR1 is SGHTA and CDR2 is FQGNSA. The CDR3 totals 14 residues. Trimming left V 3 bases short and J 2 bases short, with 8 bases between. CDR3 sequence: CASSLGNGNQPQHF. The DNA for the CDR3 is TGTGCCAGCAGCTTGGGCAATGGCAATCAGCCCCAGCATTTT.

The chain joins TRBV7-8 to TRBJ2-7; 13 bases are shared with TRBD2. After removal of 4 bases from V and 7 bases from J, the junction contained 10 bases not matched to a gene. This CDR3 has 16 amino acids. Looked up from germline, CDR1 is SGHVS and CDR2 is FQNEAQ. CDR3 sequence (DNA): TGTGCCAGCAGCTCCCGACTAGCGGGGGGTACGGTAGAGCAGTACTTC. Residues: CASSSRLAGGTVEQYF.

The rearrangement links TRBV7-6 to TRBJ1-2, with D uncertain. Per the germline V gene, CDR1 is SGHVS and CDR2 is FNYEAQ. Trimming removed 4 bases from V and 5 bases from J, with 17 bases in between. The CDR3 covers 15 residues. CDR3 nucleotides: TGTGCCAGCAGCTCCCTGGAAGGGAGTGTGTATGGCTACACCTTC. It encodes CASSSLEGSVYGYTF. Full variable domain (remainder filled in from reference TRBV7-6 and TRBJ1-2): GAGVSQSPRYKVTKRGQDVALRCDPISGHVSLYWYRQALGQGPEFLTYFNYEAQQDKSGLPNDRFSAERPEGSISTLTIQRTEQRDSAMYRCASSSLEGSVYGYTFGSGTRLTVV.